These 5 T cell receptor beta chains came from one sample sequenced in a study of blood T cell repertoires in COVID-19. This table comes from immunoSEQ multiplex PCR, and its TCRdb copy is limited to in-frame clones, with some not included. Among 70,000 to 85,000 clones listed, 83% were seen once. Sequencing was performed on peripheral blood. The receptors were gathered from an elderly man with active or convalescent COVID-19.

The gene calls are TRBV27 and TRBJ1-5; 9 bases match TRBD1. V dropped 6 bases and J dropped 2; count of bases not matched to a gene: 2. The CDR3 has 14 residues. Germline CDR1 reads MNHEY; CDR2 reads SMNVEV (reference sequence). The CDR3, as DNA: TGTGCCAGCAGCCGGACAGGGGGCAATCAGCCCCAGCATTTT. It translates to CASSRTGGNQPQHF.

J is TRBJ2-3 and V is TRBV2; 11 bases match TRBD2. CDR3 size: 17 residues. V shed 7 bases and J 0 bases; nucleotides not matched to a gene: 9. In germline, CDR1 is SNHLY, CDR2 FYNNEI. As DNA, the CDR3 is TGTGCCAGCATTAGACTAGCGGGGAGCGCTAGCACAGATACGCAGTATTTT. Its protein product is CASIRLAGSASTDTQYF. The whole variable domain, filled in from reference TRBV2 and TRBJ2-3, reads EPEVTQTPSHQVTQMGQEVILRCVPISNHLYFYWYRQILGQKVEFLVSFYNNEISEKSEIFDDQFSVERPDGSNFTLKIRSTKLEDSAMYFCASIRLAGSASTDTQYFGPGTRLTVL.

V usage is TRBV7-8 and J usage is TRBJ2-3; D gene unclear. Per the germline V gene, CDR1 is SGHVS and CDR2 is FQNEAQ. CDR3 length equals 14 residues. V was shortened by 4 bases and J by 0 bases, with 8 bases between the two germline ends. The DNA for the CDR3 is TGTGCCAGCAGCTCCTCCTCTAGCACAGATACGCAGTATTTT. It yields the protein CASSSSSSTDTQYF.

V usage is TRBV7-2 and J usage is TRBJ2-5, with 11 bases lining up with TRBD2. The V segment lost 4 bases and the J segment 2 bases; nucleotides outside the gene matches: 3. The CDR3 consists of 15 residues. The germline V gene encodes CDR1 SGHTA and CDR2 FQGNSA. The CDR3 loop is CASSWTSGFQETQYF. CDR3 in DNA: TGTGCCAGCAGCTGGACTAGCGGGTTTCAAGAGACCCAGTACTTC.

This clone was seen a single time. The chain uses TRBV7-9 and TRBJ1-5; D gene unclear. The V gene lost 4 bases and the J gene lost 2 bases, with 9 bases spanning the gap. Germline V CDR1 and CDR2: SEHNR, FQNEAQ (reference sequence). CDR3 size: 14 residues. The CDR3 DNA reads as TGTGCCAGCAGCTCCTCCGGGGGCAATCAGCCCCAGCATTTT. Protein: CASSSSGGNQPQHF.